This T cell receptor beta chain was sequenced during a study of cytotoxic CD8 clonotypes in ibrutinib-treated CLL. On the study more broadly: Of a cohort that held around 11 relapsed/refractory and roughly 14 treatment-naive patients, about 18 were IGHV unmutated. By median roughly 68 months, about 12 had progressed and approximately 15 stayed remitted; responses had been 2 complete and 24 partial. Study-wide findings and caveats: Private clonotypes, not public ones, expanded at ibrutinib response.

The germline V gene encodes CDR1 LNHDA and CDR2 SQIVND (reference sequence). Trimming removed 6 bases from V and 1 base from J; junction bases left unmatched: 20. The CDR3 consists of 20 residues. The targeted sequencing depth was 1 in 200,000 to 1 in 1 million T cells. Clones were read by immunoSEQ multiplex PCR, and TCRdb kept only the in-frame ones, dropping some. The top ten hold about an eighth of the sample, which has approximately 15,000 clones, around 61% seen once. This clone was found a few times. Antigen: not known. The rearrangement joins TRBV19 to TRBJ2-3, with 9 bases fitting TRBD2. This sequence originates from a human donor with chronic lymphocytic leukemia. The sequencing here drew on PBMCs, taken before ibrutinib treatment. In DNA, the CDR3 is TGTGCCAGTAGCCCCAATCGGCTAGCGGGGCCTCCCCCAGGCACAGATACGCAGTATTTT. Residues: CASSPNRLAGPPPGTDTQYF.